This TCR beta chain was observed in a study of blood T cell repertoires in COVID-19 (dated by TCRdb to the early 2020s). Background for the entire study: The collaborator samples originated in the United States, Italy and Spain and spanned the acute and convalescent phases of COVID-19. The material from the prospective study consisted of cDNA or gDNA derived from T cells, B-cell-depleted T cells, or PBMCs. Subjects who had been exposed to COVID-19, were actively infected with it, or had recovered from it provided the deeply sampled blood TCRbeta repertoires that made up the dataset. The repertoires were released in a freely available public database meant as a resource for research on the immune response to SARS-CoV-2. The samples were drawn from the first 160 participants of the ongoing ImmuneRACE study and from 1,254 subjects provided by 6 global collaborators. Nearly every sample came with metadata listing a de-identified subject ID, COVID-19 status, age in years and sex. Where available, HLA class I and class II types were obtained from metadata supplied by the sample provider rather than from assay-based typing. The research as a whole found: The amount of clinical and demographic metadata varied by source and participant and was provided uncurated.

TCRbeta CDR3 regions were amplified from genomic DNA using the immunoSEQ Assay, a bias-controlled multiplex PCR. The study's own analysis went as follows. The number of nucleated cells in each sample was estimated by amplification of reference gene primers within the assay. To quantify the absolute abundance of each unique TCRbeta CDR3 rearrangement, sequence reads were collapsed and filtered. For each sample, productive Simpson clonality was calculated by taking the square root of Simpson's diversity index across productive rearrangements. TCRdb took over this immuneACCESS table, retaining in-frame rearrangements with V and J assigned. Such tables are incomplete; in checked studies, under half of the missing clones stem from an unresolved V gene, and the remainder is unexplained. V and J calls and clone size come straight from that table; D and trimming were deduced from the DNA. The sample data list about 470,000 clones, and around 87% of these were observed just once. Around 0.7% of the sample rests with the top ten.

Participants in the prospective study were enrolled through a virtual design, were aged roughly 18 to 90 years, and lived in fewer than 30 United States geographic areas. In the prospective study, participants were assigned to cohorts based on the clinical history participants reported in a screening survey and a study questionnaire. ImmuneRACE Cohort 3 recovered participants were defined by two consecutive negative NP/OP PCR tests, healthcare professional clearance, or symptom resolution. In the prospective study, whole blood, serum and a nasopharyngeal or oropharyngeal swab were collected from each participant by mobile phlebotomists. Additional blood draws and questionnaires over an approximately two-month period could optionally be provided by prospective study participants. Prospective study blood samples were shipped either frozen or at room temperature before DNA extraction. Based on the germline V gene (reference sequence), the CDR1 and CDR2 sequences are SGHKS and YYEKEE. Measured from the cysteine to the phenylalanine, the CDR3 is 12 residues long. Only the CDR3 DNA is retained, 36 bases long and in frame from the first base. V loses 2 bases, J loses 8 bases, and the germline ends lie 10 bases apart.

This clone has only a few counts. Its antigen remains undetermined. Base-call qualities are not available, and no considerably larger clone is one nucleotide away. This TCR was sampled from a woman younger than 35 who had recovered from COVID-19. The V and J genes are TRBV5-5 and TRBJ1-2, with the D gene call left open. The specimen sequenced was PBMCs or T cells enriched from blood (not recorded which). The CDR3 here reads CASSLTVQGYTF. The DNA sequence is as follows: TGTGCCAGCAGCTTAACAGTCCAGGGCTACACCTTC.